Below, 21 T cell receptor beta chains from the same sample are listed, as sequenced in a study of patients and donors after allogeneic stem cell transplantation. TCRdb used MiXCR to reprocess the RT-PCR reads, holding one entry per CDR3 protein. The top ten clones hold 6.5% to 7.5% of a sample with about 410,000 distinct CDR3 sequences, more than 15% of them seen once. The sequencing sample was made of blood, either unsorted or a sorted T cell fraction (not recorded which). The receptors were sampled from a human donor who was either an allogeneic HSCT recipient or a stem cell or donor lymphocyte infusion donor (not recorded which). It is not recorded whose cells these are; they may come from a transplant donor.

This clonotype turned up a few times. The chain has TRBV5-1 and TRBJ2-1; no clear D. V lost 5 bases and J 2 bases, leaving 11 bases between the germline ends. The CDR3 runs to 14 residues. Germline CDR1 SGHRS, CDR2 YFSETQ. The chain's CDR3 is CASRTLGTYNEQFF. The CDR3, as DNA: TGCGCCAGCAGGACCTTGGGCACCTACAATGAGCAGTTCTTC.

The rearrangement uses TRBV7-9 and TRBJ2-3, with 8 positions matching TRBD1. From germline, CDR1 is SEHNR and CDR2 FQNEAQ (reference sequence). The CDR3 runs to 15 residues. Trimming at V came to 2 bases and at J to 5 bases, leaving 6 bases not matched to a gene. In nucleotides, the CDR3 is TGTGCCAGCAGCTTATGGCAGGGGGCCGTAGATACGCAGTATTTT. Protein: CASSLWQGAVDTQYF.

V usage is TRBV7-9 and J usage is TRBJ2-3, with 8 bases identical to TRBD2. Germline V gives CDR1 SEHNR, CDR2 FQNEAQ (reference sequence). There are 16 residues in the CDR3. V lost 4 bases to trimming and J lost 3 bases; unmatched junction nucleotides: 9. This CDR3 reads CASSSRGGVGTDTQYF. DNA of the CDR3: TGTGCCAGCAGCTCCCGGGGGGGTGTGGGAACAGATACGCAGTATTTT.

This clonotype has only a few counts. The gene calls are TRBV5-5 and TRBJ2-2, with D perhaps TRBD1 (5 bases). The V and J ends lost 2 bases and 15 bases respectively, with 11 bases between them. The CDR3 has 11 residues. Germline CDR1 is SGHKS and CDR2 is YYEKEE (reference sequence). CDR3 in amino acids: CASSFPGLLFF. The CDR3 DNA reads as TGTGCCAGCAGCTTCCCAGGGTTGTTGTTTTTT.

The chain couples TRBV20-1 to TRBJ2-7; a possible D gene is TRBD2 (5 bases). Germline CDR1 DFQATT, CDR2 SNEGSKA (reference sequence). V lost 6 bases to trimming and J lost 0 bases, with 18 bases between them. CDR3 length: 15 amino acids. CDR3 DNA sequence: TGCAGTGCGCCTACCGCCGGGAAAAACTCCTACGAGCAGTACTTC. Protein: CSAPTAGKNSYEQYF.

The chain uses TRBV11-2 and TRBJ1-1; possible D gene TRBD1, 5 bases. V was clipped by 2 bases and J by 3 bases, with 28 bases between them. CDR3 length: 20 amino acids. CDR1 is SGHAT, CDR2 FQNNGV, per germline. CDR3 sequence reads: CASSLRGMVGSRLGDTEAFF. The CDR3 coding sequence is TGTGCCAGCAGCTTAAGGGGTATGGTTGGCTCCAGGCTAGGGGACACTGAAGCTTTCTTT.

This chain uses TRBV18 with TRBJ2-6; perhaps TRBD2 as D (5 bases). This CDR3 has 16 residues. Trimming shortened V by 3 bases and J by 1 base, and 10 bases separated the two germline ends. Germline lookup yields CDR1 KGHSH and CDR2 LQKENI. The CDR3 loop reads CASSPLPGSGANVLTF. The CDR3 nucleotides read TGTGCCAGCTCACCCCTCCCGGGATCTGGGGCCAACGTCCTGACTTTC.

This clonotype was seen repeatedly, ten times or more. This rearrangement joins TRBV2 to TRBJ2-5; the D is unclear. The CDR3 is made up of 15 amino acids. Germline values: CDR1 SNHLY, CDR2 FYNNEI. Trimming took 0 bases from V and 1 from J, leaving 9 bases between them. CDR3 DNA: TGTGCCAGCAGTGAAGCTTGGGGAACCCAAGAGACCCAGTACTTC. Protein sequence: CASSEAWGTQETQYF.

The gene calls are TRBV15 and TRBJ2-1; no firm D call. V lost 5 bases to trimming and J lost 5 bases, with 19 bases between them. From germline, CDR1 is LNHNV and CDR2 YYDKDF (reference sequence). This CDR3 is 16 amino acids long. CDR3 bases: TGTGCCACCAGCTCCTGGGCGACCCCTGTCAACAATGAGCAGTTCTTC. This encodes CATSSWATPVNNEQFF. Supplemented by reference TRBV15 and TRBJ2-1, the full variable domain reads DAMVIQNPRYQVTQFGKPVTLSCSQTLNHNVMYWYQQKSSQAPKLLFHYYDKDFNNEADTPDNFQSRRPNTSFCFLDIRSPGLGDTAMYLCATSSWATPVNNEQFFGPGTRLTVL.

The table lists this clonotype with a few counts. The CDR3 region has the DNA TGTGCCAGCAGCACCCGTTCGGCTAGCGGGGTAGATGAGCAGTTCTTC. Translating it yields CASSTRSASGVDEQFF. The rearrangement links TRBV16 to TRBJ2-1; 9 bases fit TRBD2. CDR1 KGHSY and CDR2 FQNENV come from the germline V gene. The V gene end was trimmed by 5 bases and the J gene end by 8 bases; junction bases not matched to a gene: 13. This CDR3 has 16 residues.

This clonotype has ten or more counts. V gene TRBV4-1 combines with J gene TRBJ2-1, with 9 bases aligning to TRBD2. The CDR3 has 17 residues. V dropped 2 bases and J dropped 0; count of bases not matched to a gene: 5. Per the germline V gene, CDR1 is MGHRA and CDR2 is YSYEKL. CDR3: CASSQPSGNPSYNEQFF. In DNA, the CDR3 is TGCGCCAGCAGCCAACCTAGCGGGAACCCCTCCTACAATGAGCAGTTCTTC.

This chain links TRBV24-1 with TRBJ2-1; the match to TRBD2 covers 10 bases. With 6 bases clipped from V and 8 bases from J, the junction kept 3 bases outside the gene matches. The germline V gene encodes CDR1 KGHDR and CDR2 SFDVKD. This CDR3 has 13 amino acids. The CDR3 DNA reads as TGTGCCACCAGTCAGCGGGAGGGGGATGAGCAGTTCTTC. Protein sequence: CATSQREGDEQFF.

This clonotype was observed a few times. The chain has TRBV7-3 and TRBJ2-2, with 11 bases that match TRBD2. Germline V gives CDR1 SGHTA, CDR2 FQGTGA. Trimming at V came to 2 bases and at J to 4 bases, leaving 3 bases not matched to a gene. The CDR3 consists of 16 residues. The CDR3 sequence: CASSLLAGGVTGELFF. The CDR3 DNA reads as TGTGCCAGCAGCTTACTAGCGGGAGGAGTCACCGGGGAGCTGTTTTTT.

This clonotype was counted at least ten times. The chain employs TRBV5-1 and TRBJ2-2, with D uncertain. This CDR3 is 14 amino acids long. The V end lost 1 base, the J end lost 1 base, and 5 bases lay between the germline ends. CDR1 SGHRS and CDR2 YFSETQ come from the germline V gene. CDR3 sequence (DNA): TGCGCCAGCAGCTTGAGACAGAACACCGGGGAGCTGTTTTTT. Translation: CASSLRQNTGELFF.

Concerning this clonotype itself: One end of the junction does not line up with germline, which may come from a read error. The chain combines TRBV24-1 with TRBJ2-1, with D uncertain. CDR3 size: 15 residues. Germline CDR1 and CDR2: KGHDR and SFDVKD. CDR3 nucleotides: TGTGCCACCAGTGGCTATGACCAATACGGCGATGAGGAGTTCTTC. This codes for CATSGYDQYGDEEFF.

This clonotype was counted between two and nine times. As DNA, the CDR3 is TGCGCCAGCAGCCAAGGACAGGGAGACAAGACCCAGTACTTC. This sequence encodes CASSQGQGDKTQYF. The rearrangement links TRBV4-3 to TRBJ2-5; 7 bases match TRBD1. V lost 1 base and J lost 6; bases outside the gene matches: 5. The CDR3 totals 14 residues. Germline V gene sequence: CDR1 LGHNA, CDR2 YSLEER.

In this sample, this clonotype turned up a few times. The V call is TRBV6-1, the J call TRBJ1-5, with D possibly being TRBD1 (5 bases). The CDR3 runs to 13 residues. The germline V and J ends were trimmed by 8 bases and 3 bases, with 11 bases remaining between them. Germline V CDR1 and CDR2: MNHNS, SASEGT. The CDR3 region is CASRGSYNQPQHF. CDR3 DNA: TGTGCCAGCCGGGGGTCATACAATCAGCCCCAGCATTTT.

This clonotype was seen a handful of times. The chain joins TRBV5-8 to TRBJ1-2, with a possible D match to TRBD1 (5 bases). V lost 4 bases and J 8 bases, leaving 21 bases between the germline ends. There are 15 residues in the CDR3. Germline lookup yields CDR1 SGHTS and CDR2 YDEGEE. The CDR3 sequence: CASSRRGGILGGYTF. The CDR3 coding sequence is TGTGCCAGCAGCAGGCGGGGGGGGATACTTGGGGGCTACACCTTC.

The V and J genes are TRBV30 and TRBJ2-5; no clear D. In germline, CDR1 is GTSNPN, CDR2 SVGIG (reference sequence). The CDR3 loop spans 11 amino acids. Trimming removed 0 bases from V and 5 bases from J, with 4 bases in between. The CDR3 region is CAWSVKETQYF. The DNA for the CDR3 is TGTGCCTGGAGTGTTAAGGAGACCCAGTACTTC.

This clonotype occurred a few times. The chain links TRBV10-3 to TRBJ1-6; 11 positions agree with TRBD1. The junction had 7 bases not matched to a gene; V was cut back by 6 bases and J by 9 bases. The CDR3 has 15 amino acids. Germline V gene data show CDR1 as ENHRY and CDR2 as SYGVKD. The CDR3 spells CAISSGTGGGSPLHF. As DNA, the CDR3 is TGTGCCATCAGCTCCGGGACAGGGGGGGGTTCACCCCTCCACTTT.

This clonotype occurred a few times. This chain uses TRBV28 with TRBJ1-2; 7 bases fit TRBD1. Germline V gene data show CDR1 as MDHEN and CDR2 as SYDVKM. There are 15 residues in the CDR3. V trimming: 5 bases; J trimming: 4 bases; junction bases outside the gene matches: 10. CDR3 bases: TGTGCCAGCAGTCCGCGGGACAGACCCGCCTATGGCTACACCTTC. It is translated as CASSPRDRPAYGYTF.